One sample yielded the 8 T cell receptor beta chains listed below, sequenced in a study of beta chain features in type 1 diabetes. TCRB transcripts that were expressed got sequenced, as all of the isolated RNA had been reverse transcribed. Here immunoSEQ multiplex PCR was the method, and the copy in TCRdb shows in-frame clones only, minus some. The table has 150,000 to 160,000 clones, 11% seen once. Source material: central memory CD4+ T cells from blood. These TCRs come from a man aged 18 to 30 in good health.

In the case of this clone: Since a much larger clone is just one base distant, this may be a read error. CDR3 bases: TGTGCCAGCAGCTTCTCAGGGGGAGGCACTGAAGCTTTCTTT. This codes for CASSFSGGGTEAFF. The V call is TRBV7-3, the J call TRBJ1-1, with 7 bases that match TRBD1. This CDR3 has 14 residues. Germline V CDR1 and CDR2: SGHTA, FQGTGA. The ends lost 3 bases at V and 4 bases at J; junction bases unmatched: 5.

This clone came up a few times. Here the CDR3 DNA reads TGTGCCAGCAGTGGACGGAACTATGGCTACACCTTC. Translation gives CASSGRNYGYTF. This chain joins TRBV27 and TRBJ1-2; unclear D gene. The CDR3 loop spans 12 amino acids. CDR1 and CDR2 (germline): MNHEY, SMNVEV (reference sequence). V was clipped by 5 bases and J by 2 bases, with 6 bases between them.

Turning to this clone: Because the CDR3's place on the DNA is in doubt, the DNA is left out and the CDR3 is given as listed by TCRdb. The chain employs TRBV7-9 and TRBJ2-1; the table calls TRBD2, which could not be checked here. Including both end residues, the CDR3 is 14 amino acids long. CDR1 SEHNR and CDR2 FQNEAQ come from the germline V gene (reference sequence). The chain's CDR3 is CASILEGSNNEQFF.

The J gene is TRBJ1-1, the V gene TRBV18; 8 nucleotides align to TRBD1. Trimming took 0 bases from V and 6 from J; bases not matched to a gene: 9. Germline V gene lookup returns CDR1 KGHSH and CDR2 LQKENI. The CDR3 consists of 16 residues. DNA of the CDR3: TGTGCCAGCTCACCACCCAGGACAGGGAGGGGGTCTGAAGCTTTCTTT. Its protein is CASSPPRTGRGSEAFF.

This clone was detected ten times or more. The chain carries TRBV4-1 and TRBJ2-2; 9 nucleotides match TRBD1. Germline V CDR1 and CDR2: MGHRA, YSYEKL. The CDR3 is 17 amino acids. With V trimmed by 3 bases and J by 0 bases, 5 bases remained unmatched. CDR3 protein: CASSHPDRGSNTGELFF. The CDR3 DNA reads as TGCGCCAGCAGCCATCCCGACAGGGGGTCGAACACCGGGGAGCTGTTTTTT.

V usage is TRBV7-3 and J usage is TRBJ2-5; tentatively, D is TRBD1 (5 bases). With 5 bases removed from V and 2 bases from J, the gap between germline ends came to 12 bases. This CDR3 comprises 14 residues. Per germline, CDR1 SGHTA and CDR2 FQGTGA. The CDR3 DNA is TGTGCCAGCAGCCCGCAGGGATTTCAAGAGACCCAGTACTTC. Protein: CASSPQGFQETQYF. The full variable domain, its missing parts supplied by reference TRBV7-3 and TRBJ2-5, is GAGVSQTPSNKVTEKGKYVELRCDPISGHTALYWYRQSLGQGPEFLIYFQGTGAADDSGLPNDRFFAVRPEGSVSTLKIQRTERGDSAVYLCASSPQGFQETQYFGPGTRLLVL.

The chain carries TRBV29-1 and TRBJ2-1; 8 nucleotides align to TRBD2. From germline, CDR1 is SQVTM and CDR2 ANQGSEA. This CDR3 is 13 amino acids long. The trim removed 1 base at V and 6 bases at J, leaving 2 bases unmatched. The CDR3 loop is CSVEGLAGNEQFF. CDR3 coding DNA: TGCAGCGTTGAAGGTCTAGCGGGCAATGAGCAGTTCTTC.

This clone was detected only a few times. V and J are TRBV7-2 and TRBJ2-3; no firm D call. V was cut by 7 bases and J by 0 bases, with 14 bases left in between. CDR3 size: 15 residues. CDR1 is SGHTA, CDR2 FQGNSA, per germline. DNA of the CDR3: TGTGCCAGCACCTCCGACACCGCTAGCACAGATACGCAGTATTTT. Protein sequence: CASTSDTASTDTQYF. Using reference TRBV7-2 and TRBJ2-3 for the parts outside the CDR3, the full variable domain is GAGVSQSPSNKVTEKGKDVELRCDPISGHTALYWYRQSLGQGLEFLIYFQGNSAPDKSGLPSDRFSAERTGGSVSTLTIQRTQQEDSAVYLCASTSDTASTDTQYFGPGTRLTVL.